This paragraph reports one T cell receptor (beta chain). There are a few counts of this clone. The antigen it binds to is not known. No qualities accompany the bases; no much larger clone lies one base away. Each clonotype received, on average, roughly 9.6x coverage in deep resolution sequencing performed on a MiSeq, where the target depth lay between 1 in 1 million and 1 in 200,000 T cells. The immunoSEQ hsTCRB Kit was used to generate the TCR beta libraries. On the study's bioinformatics: Data were analyzed with ImmunoSEQ Data Assistant and ImmunoSEQ Analyzer, with V, D and J genes assigned per IMGT definitions. Clonality, with values ranging from 0 to 1, was calculated as one minus the normalized Shannon entropy of productive rearrangement frequencies. Only overrepresented clonotypes making up at least 0.05% of each patient's repertoire were included in the public clonotype analysis. Repertoires from 10 to 15 age-matched healthy donors in immuneACCESS were used as clonality controls. TCRdb mirrors the immuneACCESS table, restricted to in-frame sequences. Some clones are absent from its copies; in checked studies, under half trace to an unresolved V gene, and the reason for the others is unknown. V and J calls plus clone size are reproduced from that table; the DNA served to infer D and trimming. For this sample the table gives roughly 250,000 clones, of which less than 75% were detected only once. In total, the top ten clones hold 15% of the sample.

From its cysteine to its phenylalanine, the CDR3 spans 15 amino acids. Only CDR3 DNA remains: 45 bases, in frame from the first base. Per the germline V gene, SNHLY is the CDR1 and FYNNEI is the CDR2. Clipping removes 7 bases from V and 0 bases from J, with 6 as the unmatched junction base count. The data stem from a study of cytotoxic CD8 clonotypes in ibrutinib-treated CLL (dated by TCRdb to 2020 to 2022). Regarding the complete study: The cohort was composed of some ten relapsed/refractory and around 14 treatment-naive patients; IGHV unmutated status was identified in 17 patients. Patients were still on ibrutinib when every remission and progressive disease sample was collected. Cryopreserved peripheral blood mononuclear cells were obtained before treatment, at response, and at either sustained remission or disease progression. Of the roughly 86 people in the trial, roughly 27 had longitudinal samples available. Response samples were obtained after a median of approximately eleven months of treatment, with a range of about 6 to 40 months. On average, each sample had approximately 260,000 productive templates and more than 85,000 productive rearrangements. Responses were partial in approximately 24 patients and complete in 2; after median around 65 months follow-up, approximately 15 stayed in remission and about 12 progressed. Beyond this particular receptor, the publication reports: Public clonotypes were found to be uncommon and were observed to contract or remain stable during treatment; the increase in clonality was shown to reflect expansion of private clonotypes at ibrutinib response. Lymph node repertoires were not examined, and the timing of sampling was not matched between patients in sustained remission and those whose disease progressed. Baseline clonality exceeded that of age-matched healthy donors and correlated strongly with circulating CD8+ T-cell counts. Clonality rose at ibrutinib response, remained stable during sustained remission, and dropped back toward baseline at progression.

The sample's time point label, in plain terms: less than 30 months on ibrutinib. For TCR beta library preparation, roughly 2 micrograms of genomic DNA were isolated from cryopreserved PBMCs. Longitudinal blood samples from CLL patients on ibrutinib monotherapy were analyzed using high-throughput TCR beta sequencing. The patients took part in an open-label, single-center phase 2 trial of ibrutinib monotherapy. The sample in question was PBMCs, obtained after 24 months of ibrutinib treatment. This TCR derives from a human donor with chronic lymphocytic leukemia. The chain couples TRBV2 to TRBJ2-1, and TRBD1 matches 7 of the central bases. For the CDR3, the sequence is CASISTGSSYNEQFF. The nucleotide sequence is given as TGTGCCAGCATTTCGACAGGGAGCTCCTACAATGAGCAGTTCTTC. This CDR3, with the reference TRBV2 and TRBJ2-1 proteins standing in past its ends, gives the full variable domain EPEVTQTPSHQVTQMGQEVILRCVPISNHLYFYWYRQILGQKVEFLVSFYNNEISEKSEIFDDQFSVERPDGSNFTLKIRSTKLEDSAMYFCASISTGSSYNEQFFGPGTRLTVL.